The rows below give T cell receptor beta chains drawn from one sample of a study of T-cell memory formation after mild COVID-19. TCRdb re-analysed the 5' RACE reads in MiXCR, keeping a single row per CDR3 protein. This table holds 250,000 or so distinct CDR3 sequences, approximately 18% found once. Sample: PBMCs or a T cell subset sorted from them (not recorded which). These receptors were collected from a man younger than 30 who had mild COVID-19 (a few samples of this study predate the infection). Cell type and time point are not known. CDR3s include the opening cysteine and the closing phenylalanine or tryptophan. The D gene is left open where the match is weak. Part of the rows lack a size; the others show once, few, many or a class for expanded clones.

J: TRBJ1-3; size: NA; D: NA; V: TRBV7-9; CDR3: CASSFPPGLDPTGNTIYF; DNA: TGTGCCAGCAGCTTTCCCCCAGGACTGGATCCCACTGGAAACACCATATATTTT
J: TRBJ1-1; size: NA; D: TRBD1; V: TRBV6-2/TRBV6-3; CDR3: CASSSQGTTEAFF; DNA: TGTGCCAGCAGTTCACAGGGGACCACTGAAGCTTTCTTT
J: TRBJ2-1; size: many; D: NA; V: TRBV6-2/TRBV6-3; CDR3: CASSYTISYNEQFF; DNA: TGTGCCAGCAGTTATACTATCTCCTACAATGAGCAGTTCTTC
J: TRBJ1-2; size: few; D: NA; V: TRBV5-5; CDR3: CASSRQAGHLLYGYTF; DNA: TGTGCCAGCAGCCGTCAGGCTGGACACCTGCTCTATGGCTACACCTTC
J: TRBJ2-3; size: few; D: NA; V: TRBV20-1; CDR3: CSAEWTRGADTQYF; DNA: TGCAGTGCTGAATGGACCCGAGGGGCAGATACGCAGTATTTT
J: TRBJ1-2; size: NA; D: TRBD1; V: TRBV4-3; CDR3: CASSLYGQGAILYGYTF; DNA: TGCGCCAGCAGCCTTTATGGACAGGGGGCCATTCTCTATGGCTACACCTTC
J: TRBJ2-5; size: few; D: NA; V: TRBV7-9; CDR3: CASSSRGGARYETQYF; DNA: TGTGCCAGCAGCTCACGAGGGGGGGCAAGATACGAGACCCAGTACTTC
J: TRBJ1-2; size: few; D: NA; V: TRBV28; CDR3: CASALGLHGYTF; DNA: TGTGCCAGTGCGCTGGGCCTGCATGGCTACACCTTC
J: TRBJ2-4; size: NA; D: TRBD1; V: TRBV5-5; CDR3: CASSPGTGRQVQYF; DNA: TGTGCCAGCAGCCCTGGGACAGGACGACAAGTTCAGTACTTC
J: TRBJ1-2; size: many; D: NA; V: TRBV29-1; CDR3: CSVDLGYGYTF; DNA: TGCAGCGTTGACCTGGGCTATGGCTACACCTTC
J: TRBJ2-3; size: many; D: NA; V: TRBV5-4; CDR3: CASSFRGGPDTQYF; DNA: TGTGCCAGCAGCTTCAGGGGAGGACCAGATACGCAGTATTTT
J: TRBJ1-2; size: NA; D: NA; V: TRBV6-1; CDR3: CASSEDTGRRNGYTF; DNA: TGTGCCAGCAGTGAAGATACAGGGAGAAGAAATGGCTACACCTTC
J: TRBJ1-6; size: NA; D: NA; V: TRBV5-1; CDR3: CASSAGGNNSPLHF; DNA: TGCGCCAGCTCGGCGGGCGGAAATAATTCACCCCTCCACTTT
J: TRBJ2-2; size: few; D: TRBD2; V: TRBV4-1; CDR3: CASSPTPAGGVGELFF; DNA: TGCGCCAGCAGCCCCACCCCAGCGGGGGGTGTCGGGGAGCTGTTTTTT
J: TRBJ2-3; size: few; D: TRBD2; V: TRBV2; CDR3: CASKTSGVPGTDTQYF; DNA: TGTGCCAGCAAGACTAGCGGGGTTCCTGGCACAGATACGCAGTATTTT
J: TRBJ1-5; size: few; D: NA; V: TRBV5-5; CDR3: CASSQGLNQPQHF; DNA: TGTGCCAGCAGCCAGGGGCTTAATCAGCCCCAGCATTTT
J: TRBJ1-5; size: few; D: NA; V: TRBV15; CDR3: CATSRDFRGGNQPQHF; DNA: TGTGCCACCAGCAGAGATTTTAGGGGAGGCAATCAGCCCCAGCATTTT
J: TRBJ2-4; size: few; D: NA; V: TRBV5-5; CDR3: CASSLDQVLAKNIQYF; DNA: TGTGCCAGCAGCTTGGATCAGGTCCTAGCCAAAAACATTCAGTACTTC
J: TRBJ2-4; size: NA; D: NA; V: TRBV7-2; CDR3: CASSLAVVGSENIQYF; DNA: TGTGCCAGCAGCTTAGCGGTCGTAGGGTCCGAAAACATTCAGTACTTC
J: TRBJ2-2; size: many; D: NA; V: TRBV7-2; CDR3: CASSARTANTGELFF; DNA: TGTGCCAGCAGCGCAAGGACAGCGAACACCGGGGAGCTGTTTTTT
J: TRBJ1-4; size: few; D: NA; V: TRBV12-3/TRBV12-4; CDR3: CASSSSISVLGNEKLFF; DNA: TGTGCCAGCAGTTCCAGTATCTCGGTATTGGGTAATGAAAAACTGTTTTTT
J: TRBJ1-2; size: few; D: NA; V: TRBV12-3/TRBV12-4; CDR3: CASSFPLRGYTF; DNA: TGTGCCAGCAGCTTTCCCCTGAGGGGCTACACCTTC
J: TRBJ2-7; size: NA; D: TRBD1; V: TRBV7-2; CDR3: CASSLRDRVFDEQYF; DNA: TGTGCCAGCAGCTTAAGGGACAGGGTGTTCGACGAGCAGTACTTC
J: TRBJ2-5; size: few; D: TRBD2; V: TRBV4-2; CDR3: CASSQTSGGAETQYF; DNA: TGTGCCAGCAGCCAGACTAGCGGGGGGGCAGAGACCCAGTACTTC
J: TRBJ1-2; size: many; D: NA; V: TRBV4-2; CDR3: CASSQEVWRGGYTF; DNA: TGTGCCAGCAGCCAAGAAGTTTGGCGCGGAGGCTACACCTTC
J: TRBJ2-3; size: few; D: TRBD2; V: TRBV30; CDR3: CAWSVWPSGGTDTQYF; DNA: TGTGCCTGGAGTGTATGGCCTAGCGGGGGCACAGATACGCAGTATTTT
J: TRBJ2-2; size: few; D: TRBD2; V: TRBV4-1; CDR3: CASSPRSPGLATGELFF; DNA: TGCGCCAGCAGTCCAAGATCTCCGGGACTAGCCACCGGGGAGCTGTTTTTT
J: TRBJ2-2; size: many; D: NA; V: TRBV7-2; CDR3: CASSFRQTGELFF; DNA: TGTGCCAGCAGCTTTCGACAGACCGGGGAGCTGTTTTTT
J: TRBJ2-1; size: NA; D: TRBD1; V: TRBV7-2; CDR3: CASRTRDRDYNEQFF; DNA: TGTGCCAGCAGGACCCGGGACAGGGACTACAATGAGCAGTTCTTC
J: TRBJ1-6; size: NA; D: NA; V: TRBV7-2; CDR3: CASSLVRGDNSPLHF; DNA: TGTGCCAGCAGCTTAGTACGGGGGGATAATTCACCCCTCCACTTT
J: TRBJ1-5; size: few; D: NA; V: TRBV4-1; CDR3: CASSQDPYTQPQHF; DNA: TGCGCCAGCAGCCAAGATCCCTACACCCAGCCCCAGCATTTT
J: TRBJ2-1; size: NA; D: NA; V: TRBV3-1; CDR3: CASSMDISYNEQFF; DNA: TGTGCCAGCAGCATGGATATTTCCTACAATGAGCAGTTCTTC
J: TRBJ2-3; size: NA; D: TRBD1; V: TRBV7-2; CDR3: CASSPRSTGPSTDTQYF; DNA: TGTGCCAGCAGCCCACGGTCGACAGGGCCTAGCACAGATACGCAGTATTTT